This T cell receptor (beta chain) appears in the sequencing data of a study of OX40 agonist ivuxolimab in advanced cancers. On the study more broadly: Three partial responders included one hepatocellular carcinoma patient and two cutaneous melanoma patients. Overall study findings and caveats: Dose levels from 0.1 to 3.0 mg/kg saw CD4+ and CD8+ blood T cells expand clonally by week 6.

Sequencing was performed with immunoSEQ multiplex PCR; in TCRdb, only in-frame clones are kept and a portion is missing. Here the sample spans over 20,000 clones, about 85% being singletons. Concerning this clone itself: Its specificity is not known.

This TCR was recovered from an adult with an advanced solid tumor such as melanoma, head and neck, liver or kidney cancer. This sample comprised CD4+ or CD8+ T cells sorted from blood, obtained in a trial of the OX40 agonist ivuxolimab.

CDR3 coding DNA: TGTGCCAGTAGTATAGTTCCGTCGGGGGACGGCTATGGCTACACCTTC. The encoded protein is CASSIVPSGDGYGYTF. This chain connects TRBV19 to TRBJ1-2; D perhaps matches TRBD1 (5 bases). V lost 1 base and J lost 4, with 16 bases in between. The CDR3 consists of 16 residues. Germline values: CDR1 LNHDA, CDR2 SQIVND (reference sequence).